This T cell receptor (beta chain) came from a study of early T cells in non-severe SARS-CoV-2 infection (dated by TCRdb to the early 2020s). Study-level background: TCR sequencing used bulk RNA from unsorted whole blood, so alpha and beta chains could not be paired. The research as a whole found: Matching against VDJdb was skewed toward anti-spike CD8 responses, likely underestimated virus-specific expansions, and missed private and CD4 specificities.

This was a case-control study nested in a cohort of healthcare workers in London, UK, who had nasopharyngeal swab PCR tests and blood samples taken every week. Healthcare workers were recruited during the week of the UK lockdown, between 23 and 31 March 2020, and followed weekly for up to roughly 15 weeks. Libraries were built with 5' RACE. Sequencer: NextSeq 500. The TCR library protocol attached unique molecular identifiers to individual cDNA molecules to correct for sequencing error and PCR bias. Both TCR alpha and beta chains were sequenced, and tight co-correlation was observed between alpha and beta sequence abundances in each sample. In the original analysis: Decombinator V4 was used to annotate TCR sequences for V gene, J gene and CDR3. Expanded TCRs were defined as changing significantly between any two time points under a Poisson model with p below 0.0001. TCR abundances were normalised to the total number of TCRs sequenced per sample and were expressed as counts per million. TRAV1-2 paired with TRAJ12, TRAJ20 or TRAJ33 defined MAIT TCRs, while TRAV10 paired with TRAJ18 defined iNKT TCRs. VDJdb, accessed 1 November 2021, was searched for CMV, EBV and SARS-CoV-2 annotated TCRs, excluding TCRs annotated for multiple antigens. Using fastp trimming at Q25 and MiXCR clonotype assembly, TCRdb reanalyzed the public sequencing data and kept in-frame beta chains. Rows merge per CDR3 protein into single entries with the most common DNA and genes. V and J calls and clone size were set by TCRdb, not the authors. Across this sample there are fewer than 35,000 distinct CDR3 sequences, with around 4% seen only once. The ten largest clones represent more than 9.5% of the sample.

This clonotype showed up many times. Its cognate antigen has yet to be identified. Base qualities are not at hand, and no much larger clone is one base apart. CDR1 and CDR2 are read off the germline V gene as SGHRS and YFSETQ. Trimming at the junction amounts to 3 bases on V and 0 bases on J, and the germline ends lie 15 bases apart. The cysteine opens and the phenylalanine closes a CDR3 of 16 amino acids. The DNA shown is the 48-base CDR3, in frame from base 1. This sequence originates from an adult who was a healthcare worker with PCR-confirmed SARS-CoV-2 infection or an uninfected control (not recorded which). Specimen: whole blood. The chain employs TRBV5-1 and TRBJ1-1; 6 matching bases give a weak D call of TRBD1. The DNA is as follows: TGCGCCAGCAGCTCCCTACAGGGCGGCATGAACACTGAAGCTTTCTTT. This is translated as CASSSLQGGMNTEAFF.